This T cell receptor (beta chain) was profiled in a study of Graves' ophthalmopathy and Graves' hyperthyroidism. This clonotype was found many times. Its antigen is not identified. Amplified material comprised TCR beta CDR3 regions derived from RNA transcripts. The first-round RT-PCR employed HTBI primers together with the Qiagen OneStep RT-PCR kit. A multiplex PCR was then performed as the second round. TCRdb passed the multiplex PCR reads through MiXCR, listing each CDR3 protein once. The top ten hold 7% of the sample, which has a few hundred thousand distinct CDR3 sequences, 15% seen once. The length of the CDR3 is 12 residues. The germline CDR1 and CDR2 sequences are MNHNS and SASEGT. V was trimmed by 8 bases and J by 5 bases, leaving 10 bases between them. General study points: Sensitivity reached roughly 71% and specificity 72% to 80% when the model predicted ophthalmopathy progression.

The V and J genes are TRBV6-1 and TRBJ1-5, with a possible D match to TRBD1 (5 bases). This clonotype originated in a woman between 18 and 30 years old with stable Graves' hyperthyroidism. The sequenced sample was peripheral blood. The CDR3 DNA is TGTGCCAGCTACGGCAGGGATCAGCCCCAGCATTTT. Protein sequence: CASYGRDQPQHF.